The 29 T cell receptor beta chains below all came from one sample that was sequenced in a study of a mutant IDH1 vaccine in newly diagnosed glioma. Time point defined: week 35, safety follow-up. All doses held 300 ug of mutant IDH1 20-mer peptide, with topical imiquimod. This table comes from immunoSEQ multiplex PCR, and its TCRdb copy is limited to in-frame clones, with some not included. The table records tens of thousands of clones, approximately 80% of them present only once. No antigens are known for them. Specimen: PBMCs, collected from a glioma patient whose treatment included an IDH1 peptide vaccine. These receptors were obtained from a woman aged 40-49 years with glioma. Some clones in this sample may be carry-over from other donors' samples.

CDR3 amino acids: CASSDSTEANQPQHF. The CDR3 coding sequence is TGTGCCAGCAGTGACTCGACAGAGGCCAATCAGCCCCAGCATTTT. The V gene is TRBV2, the J gene TRBJ1-5; a weak D match, TRBD1 (5 bases). Germline CDR1 is SNHLY and CDR2 is FYNNEI. The ends were cut back, 3 bases at V and 3 bases at J, with 12 bases in the middle. This CDR3 region has 15 residues.

This clone was seen only a few times. This chain joins TRBV6-5 and TRBJ2-5; TRBD2 matches 11 bases. Losses at the gene ends were 4 bases for V and 1 base for J; bases not matched to a gene: 5. Germline V gene sequence: CDR1 MNHEY, CDR2 SVGAGI. The CDR3 totals 16 residues. CDR3 coding DNA: TGTGCCAGCAGTTTTAGCGGGGGGGATCTCCAAGAGACCCAGTACTTC. Translating gives CASSFSGGDLQETQYF.

The chain joins TRBV9 to TRBJ2-2; 7 nucleotides align to TRBD1. The CDR3 sequence is 16 residues long. Germline CDR1 reads SGDLS; CDR2 reads YYNGEE. Trimming removed 0 bases from V and 7 bases from J; junction bases left unmatched: 9. This CDR3 reads CASSVGQGKRGGELFF. CDR3 bases: TGTGCCAGCAGCGTAGGACAGGGTAAAAGAGGCGGGGAGCTGTTTTTT.

J is TRBJ1-1 and V is TRBV5-1; D is possibly TRBD1 (5 bases). Germline values: CDR1 SGHRS, CDR2 YFSETQ. The CDR3 is 14 residues long. V shed 7 bases and J shed 3 bases, with 16 bases lying between them. Here the CDR3 reads CASARWAGDTEAFF. The CDR3 DNA reads as TGCGCCAGCGCTAGGTGGGCGGGGGACACTGAAGCTTTCTTT.

This clone was observed a single time. V and J are TRBV5-1 and TRBJ2-3; TRBD1 aligns across 7 bases. The junction had 9 bases not matched to a gene; V was cut back by 2 bases and J by 0 bases. The CDR3 spans 17 residues. CDR1 and CDR2 (germline): SGHRS, YFSETQ. The CDR3 DNA sequence: TGCGCCAGCAGCTTTAGGACAGGATGGGGGAGCACAGATACGCAGTATTTT. The encoded protein is CASSFRTGWGSTDTQYF.

The genes are TRBV29-1 and TRBJ1-5; tentative D call: TRBD1 (5 bases). V was shortened by 8 bases and J by 11 bases, with 22 bases between the two germline ends. CDR3 length: 13 residues. Germline CDR1 is SQVTM and CDR2 is ANQGSEA. Here the CDR3 reads CSSGGGEGLTQHF. Here the CDR3 DNA reads TGCAGCTCCGGTGGGGGGGAGGGATTGACCCAGCATTTT.

The rearrangement links TRBV4-1 to TRBJ2-7; D may be TRBD1 or TRBD2 (5 bases each). V dropped 3 bases and J dropped 1 base, with 10 bases sitting between them. The CDR3 length is 14 residues. Germline values: CDR1 MGHRA, CDR2 YSYEKL. The DNA of the CDR3 is TGCGCCAGCAGCCAGATCGGGGCGTCCTACGAGCAGTACTTC. Translating gives CASSQIGASYEQYF.

This chain links TRBV29-1 with TRBJ2-1, with no clear D. CDR1 SQVTM and CDR2 ANQGSEA come from the germline V gene. The V end lost 7 bases, the J end lost 13 bases, and 17 bases lay between the germline ends. This CDR3 region has 11 residues. The CDR3 coding sequence is TGCAGCGCACCATGGGCTAAAGGACAGTTCTTC. Translation gives CSAPWAKGQFF.

The chain recombines TRBV6-1 with TRBJ1-5; D is ambiguous. V lost 1 base and J lost 5, with 9 bases in between. CDR1 is MNHNS, CDR2 SASEGT, per germline. CDR3 length: 14 residues. The CDR3: CASSEVGGYQPQHF. The CDR3 DNA follows: TGTGCCAGCAGTGAAGTGGGTGGGTATCAGCCCCAGCATTTT.

The chain has TRBV18 and TRBJ1-5; no reliable D call. CDR1 is KGHSH, CDR2 LQKENI, per germline. Trimming pared 8 bases from V and 6 bases from J, leaving 20 bases between. This CDR3 spans 15 amino acids. CDR3 in DNA: TGTGCCAGCCGACGGGAGTTAGAGGCGGGTCAGCCCCAGCATTTT. Translating gives CASRRELEAGQPQHF.

This chain uses TRBV13 with TRBJ2-2; D possibly corresponds to TRBD2 (7 bases). There are 14 residues in the CDR3. Germline CDR1 PRHDT, CDR2 FYEKMQ (reference sequence). V shed 10 bases and J shed 6 bases, with 18 bases lying between them. The CDR3 sequence is CATTEWGGAGELFF. CDR3 nucleotide sequence: TGTGCCACCACGGAATGGGGGGGCGCCGGGGAGCTGTTTTTT.

The table lists this clone with a few counts. The gene calls are TRBV11-2 and TRBJ1-1, with TRBD1 matching over 8 bases. The ends lost 5 bases at V and 2 bases at J; junction bases unmatched: 7. Germline V CDR1 and CDR2: SGHAT, FQNNGV. This CDR3 is built from 15 residues. The CDR3 protein is CASSPYTGGNTEAFF. The CDR3 DNA is TGTGCCAGCAGCCCATACACAGGGGGAAACACTGAAGCTTTCTTT.

This chain links TRBV18 with TRBJ2-1; D possibly corresponds to TRBD2 (5 bases). Germline V gene sequence: CDR1 KGHSH, CDR2 LQKENI. V was clipped by 0 bases and J by 10 bases, with 10 bases between them. The CDR3 runs 13 residues. CDR3 region: CASSPPEAEEQFF. The CDR3 nucleotides are TGTGCCAGCTCACCACCGGAAGCGGAGGAGCAGTTCTTC.

The gene calls are TRBV7-9 and TRBJ1-1; D not resolved. Germline lookup yields CDR1 SEHNR and CDR2 FQNEAQ (reference sequence). The V gene lost 0 bases and the J gene lost 8 bases, with 4 bases spanning the gap. This CDR3 is 11 amino acids long. The CDR3, as DNA: TGTGCCAGCAGCTTAGCCGTAGAAGCTTTCTTT. Its protein is CASSLAVEAFF. The whole variable domain, remainder taken from reference TRBV7-9 and TRBJ1-1, is DTGVSQNPRHKITKRGQNVTFRCDPISEHNRLYWYRQTLGQGPEFLTYFQNEAQLEKSRLLSDRFSAERPKGSFSTLEIQRTEQGDSAMYLCASSLAVEAFFGQGTRLTVV.

This sequence joins TRBV28 and TRBJ1-3; a weak D match, TRBD1 (5 bases). The CDR3 spans 13 residues. Looked up from germline, CDR1 is MDHEN and CDR2 is SYDVKM. Trimming shortened V by 5 bases and J by 5 bases, and 10 bases separated the two germline ends. CDR3 DNA: TGTGCCAGCAGTATGGACACACGAAACACCATATATTTT. Translated: CASSMDTRNTIYF.

This clone has only one observation. The V call is TRBV5-1, the J call TRBJ2-7, with a weak D call TRBD2 (6 bases). The CDR3 runs 16 residues. Germline V gene sequence: CDR1 SGHRS, CDR2 YFSETQ. Trimming took off 3 bases at V and 7 bases at J, with 23 bases between the two ends. The CDR3 region is CASSWPAAGSPLEQYF. CDR3 DNA sequence: TGCGCCAGCAGCTGGCCTGCGGCGGGGTCCCCCCTGGAGCAGTACTTC. The whole variable domain, filled in from reference TRBV5-1 and TRBJ2-7, reads KAGVTQTPRYLIKTRGQQVTLSCSPISGHRSVSWYQQTPGQGLQFLFEYFSETQRNKGNFPGRFSGRQFSNSRSEMNVSTLELGDSALYLCASSWPAAGSPLEQYFGPGTRLTVT.

V is TRBV7-6 and J is TRBJ2-7; D not certain. V shed 1 base and J shed 1 base, with 8 bases lying between them. The CDR3 runs 14 residues. From germline, CDR1 is SGHVS and CDR2 FNYEAQ. The CDR3 protein is CASSLGVNSYEQYF. The CDR3 DNA reads as TGTGCCAGCAGCTTAGGGGTAAATTCCTACGAGCAGTACTTC.

This sequence joins TRBV21-1 and TRBJ2-2; TRBD2, as called in the table, went unchecked against the DNA. TRBV21-1 represents a pseudogene. This CDR3 region has 18 residues. The CDR3 DNA reads as TGTGCCAGCAGGCCCCTGCACCTAAGCGGGAGTTCCACCGGGGAGCTGTTTTTT. Encoded protein: CASRPLHLSGSSTGELFF.

The V and J genes are TRBV7-2 and TRBJ2-3; D unclear. This CDR3 has 14 residues. The germline V gene has CDR1 SGHTA and CDR2 FQGNSA. V shed 0 bases and J shed 0 bases, with 4 bases lying between them. This CDR3 reads CASSLAVSTDTQYF. DNA for the CDR3: TGTGCCAGCAGCTTAGCAGTAAGCACAGATACGCAGTATTTT.

This rearrangement joins TRBV4-2 to TRBJ2-1, with D possibly matching TRBD1 (5 bases). V shed 2 bases and J shed 2 bases, with 13 bases lying between them. CDR1 LGHNA and CDR2 YNFKEQ come from the germline V gene. CDR3 length: 16 amino acids. DNA of the CDR3: TGTGCCAGCAGCCAAAATCTGCCCAGGGCCTACAATGAGCAGTTCTTC. Its translation: CASSQNLPRAYNEQFF.

J is TRBJ1-6 and V is TRBV13; 7 bases agree with TRBD1. The V and J ends lost 0 bases and 12 bases, in that order; junction bases with no gene match: 11. This CDR3 comprises 16 residues. Germline V lookup: CDR1 PRHDT, CDR2 FYEKMQ (reference sequence). CDR3 protein: CASSLGSGTDLGPLHF. In DNA form, the CDR3 reads TGTGCCAGCAGCTTAGGGTCCGGGACAGACTTAGGACCCCTCCACTTT.

The chain couples TRBV6-1 to TRBJ2-5; D is unclear. CDR1 MNHNS and CDR2 SASEGT come from the germline V gene. V was pared by 8 bases and J by 5 bases, with 15 bases between. This CDR3 contains 13 residues. The CDR3 DNA reads as TGTGCCAGCGGGAACAACTTCAGGGAGACCCAGTACTTC. It yields the protein CASGNNFRETQYF.

This chain connects TRBV9 to TRBJ2-1; tentative D call: TRBD1 (6 bases). This CDR3 is 14 amino acids long. V dropped 3 bases and J dropped 5 bases, with 12 bases sitting between them. Germline CDR1 reads SGDLS; CDR2 reads YYNGEE. CDR3 nucleotides: TGTGCCAGCAGCGAGTGGGACACAGACAATGAGCAGTTCTTC. Translation: CASSEWDTDNEQFF.

The CDR3 DNA sequence: TGTGCCAGCAGCCAAGAAGGGACCCGGAACACTGAAGCTTTCTTT. Its translation is CASSQEGTRNTEAFF. The V and J genes are TRBV4-2 and TRBJ1-1; possible D gene TRBD1, 5 bases. There are 15 residues in the CDR3. The germline V gene has CDR1 LGHNA and CDR2 YNFKEQ. V gave up 0 bases and J gave up 1 base, with 9 bases separating them.

The genes are TRBV5-1 and TRBJ1-3; D remains unclear. The CDR3 totals 15 residues. V lost 2 bases and J lost 8, with 17 bases in between. Germline V gene lookup returns CDR1 SGHRS and CDR2 YFSETQ. The CDR3 region is CASSFGRPKLDTIYF. Here the CDR3 DNA reads TGCGCCAGCAGCTTTGGTCGACCGAAGTTGGACACCATATATTTT.

V is TRBV2 and J is TRBJ2-7; D possibly matches TRBD1 or TRBD2 (7 bases each). Germline CDR1 reads SNHLY; CDR2 reads FYNNEI. This CDR3 contains 13 residues. Trimming stripped 7 bases from V and 7 bases from J, with 17 bases between. CDR3 region: CASTSGGGLEQYF. In DNA form, the CDR3 reads TGTGCCAGCACTTCAGGGGGGGGACTGGAGCAGTACTTC. Complete variable domain (other parts from reference TRBV2 and TRBJ2-7): EPEVTQTPSHQVTQMGQEVILRCVPISNHLYFYWYRQILGQKVEFLVSFYNNEISEKSEIFDDQFSVERPDGSNFTLKIRSTKLEDSAMYFCASTSGGGLEQYFGPGTRLTVT.

This chain joins TRBV4-3 and TRBJ1-2; D is possibly TRBD1 (5 bases). The CDR3 runs to 16 residues. The ends were cut back, 1 base at V and 2 bases at J, with 14 bases in the middle. CDR1 is LGHNA and CDR2 is YSLEER in the germline V gene. The CDR3 bases are TGCGCCAGCAGCCAAGTTGGTGGCAGGGCGAACTATGGCTACACCTTC. Residues: CASSQVGGRANYGYTF.

The V call is TRBV5-4, the J call TRBJ2-1; D is undetermined. Germline V lookup: CDR1 SGHNT, CDR2 YYREEE (reference sequence). Trimming pared 4 bases from V and 7 bases from J, leaving 12 bases between. The CDR3 sequence is 13 residues long. CDR3 residues: CASSHKALNEQFF. CDR3 sequence (DNA): TGTGCCAGCAGCCACAAAGCCCTTAATGAGCAGTTCTTC.

V usage is TRBV27 and J usage is TRBJ2-7, with 7 bases aligning to TRBD2. CDR1 MNHEY and CDR2 SMNVEV come from the germline V gene (reference sequence). With V trimmed by 4 bases and J by 0 bases, 9 bases remained unmatched. The length of the CDR3 is 16 residues. CDR3 in amino acids: CASSSRRLAASYEQYF. The DNA for the CDR3 is TGTGCCAGCAGTTCTAGGCGCCTAGCGGCCTCCTACGAGCAGTACTTC.